This is a list of T cell receptor beta chains from one sample in a study of blood T cell repertoires in COVID-19. Produced via immunoSEQ multiplex PCR; TCRdb's table is partial and in-frame only. The sample shows a few hundred thousand clones, 86% of them seen only once. What was sequenced was peripheral blood. The origin of the receptors is a woman between 45 and 65 years old with acute or convalescent COVID-19. CDR3s include the opening cysteine and the closing phenylalanine or tryptophan. D genes are given only for firm matches. The size of a clone is reported for some rows only, either as once, few or many, or as a class for expanded clones.

j_call: TRBJ2-7; d_call: -; v_call: TRBV5-1; clone_size: many; cdr3_nt: TGCGCCAGCAGCTTGTCGGTAACAGGCGGCGAGCAGTACTTC; cdr3_aa: CASSLSVTGGEQYF
j_call: TRBJ1-4; d_call: -; v_call: TRBV11-1; clone_size: once; cdr3_nt: TGTGCCAGCAGCTCCAGGGGTGCAACTAATGAAAAACTGTTTTTT; cdr3_aa: CASSSRGATNEKLFF
j_call: TRBJ2-7; d_call: TRBD2; v_call: TRBV9; clone_size: -; cdr3_nt: TGTGCCAGCAGCCCCCAGGGAGGGACCTACGAGCAGTACTTC; cdr3_aa: CASSPQGGTYEQYF
j_call: TRBJ2-7; d_call: -; v_call: TRBV29-1; clone_size: -; cdr3_nt: TGCAGCGTTGTACCCCAGGGCGGTAGAGGCTCCTACGAGCAGTACTTC; cdr3_aa: CSVVPQGGRGSYEQYF
j_call: TRBJ2-1; d_call: TRBD2; v_call: TRBV20-1; clone_size: -; cdr3_nt: TGCAGTGCTAGTCTAGCGGGAGGGCGTCGCAATGAGCAGTTCTTC; cdr3_aa: CSASLAGGRRNEQFF
j_call: TRBJ1-2; d_call: TRBD1; v_call: TRBV7-9; clone_size: -; cdr3_nt: TGTGCCAGCAGCTCCCTGCTACCGGGACAGGACTACTATGGCTACACCTTC; cdr3_aa: CASSSLLPGQDYYGYTF
j_call: TRBJ2-7; d_call: TRBD2; v_call: TRBV5-1; clone_size: -; cdr3_nt: TGCGCCAGCAGCTTGGGACTAGCGGGAGACTACGAGCAGTACTTC; cdr3_aa: CASSLGLAGDYEQYF
j_call: TRBJ2-7; d_call: TRBD1; v_call: TRBV15; clone_size: -; cdr3_nt: TGTGCCACCAGCCTACCCCGACAGGGCCCGTGGGAGCAGTACTTC; cdr3_aa: CATSLPRQGPWEQYF
j_call: TRBJ1-2; d_call: -; v_call: TRBV28; clone_size: few; cdr3_nt: TGTGCCAGCACTCCAAGTCGGGGGGCGCTCTATGGCTACACCTTC; cdr3_aa: CASTPSRGALYGYTF
j_call: TRBJ2-5; d_call: -; v_call: TRBV6-2/TRBV6-3; clone_size: -; cdr3_nt: TGTGCCAGCAGTTATGAGGGATGGCAAGAGACCCAGTACTTC; cdr3_aa: CASSYEGWQETQYF
j_call: TRBJ2-6; d_call: -; v_call: TRBV5-4; clone_size: -; cdr3_nt: TGTGCCAGCAGCCAGATCAGCTCTGGGGCCAACGTCCTGACTTTC; cdr3_aa: CASSQISSGANVLTF
j_call: TRBJ2-7; d_call: TRBD2; v_call: TRBV27; clone_size: -; cdr3_nt: TGTGCCAGCAGTTTAGGGACTAGCGCCTACGAGCAGTACTTC; cdr3_aa: CASSLGTSAYEQYF
j_call: TRBJ2-7; d_call: TRBD2; v_call: TRBV27; clone_size: -; cdr3_nt: TGTGCCAGCAGTTCCATTGGGACTAGCGGGAGGGGGTACGAGCAGTACTTC; cdr3_aa: CASSSIGTSGRGYEQYF
j_call: TRBJ2-1; d_call: TRBD2; v_call: TRBV2; clone_size: -; cdr3_nt: TGTGCCAGCAGTGACCCTAGCGGGAGCCCCTACAATGAGCAGTTCTTC; cdr3_aa: CASSDPSGSPYNEQFF
j_call: TRBJ2-7; d_call: -; v_call: TRBV4-1; clone_size: -; cdr3_nt: TGCGCCAGCAGCCAAGATAGGAACGGGGGCTACGAGCAGTACTTC; cdr3_aa: CASSQDRNGGYEQYF
j_call: TRBJ1-2; d_call: TRBD1; v_call: TRBV6-5; clone_size: once; cdr3_nt: TGTGCCAGCTTACCTACCCGGACAGGGGTAGAGGGCTACACCTTC; cdr3_aa: CASLPTRTGVEGYTF
j_call: TRBJ2-7; d_call: TRBD1; v_call: TRBV2; clone_size: few; cdr3_nt: TGTGCCAGCAGGCCCGGGACAGCCTCCTACGAGCAGTACTTC; cdr3_aa: CASRPGTASYEQYF
j_call: TRBJ1-1; d_call: -; v_call: TRBV12-5; clone_size: -; cdr3_nt: TGTGCTAGTGGTTTTCAGGTTACGGAATCGAACACTGAAGCTTTCTTT; cdr3_aa: CASGFQVTESNTEAFF
j_call: TRBJ1-1; d_call: -; v_call: TRBV27; clone_size: -; cdr3_nt: TGTGCCAGCATAAATATACGTGGGGGCGGGAACACTGAAGCTTTCTTT; cdr3_aa: CASINIRGGGNTEAFF
j_call: TRBJ2-5; d_call: TRBD1; v_call: TRBV9; clone_size: -; cdr3_nt: TGTGCCAGCAGCGTAGACAGGGGGTTACGAGAGACCCAGTACTTC; cdr3_aa: CASSVDRGLRETQYF
j_call: TRBJ2-7; d_call: TRBD2; v_call: TRBV5-1; clone_size: -; cdr3_nt: TGCGCCAGCAGCACACCGGGACTAGCGGGAGGGCCCGAGCAGTACTTC; cdr3_aa: CASSTPGLAGGPEQYF
j_call: TRBJ1-4; d_call: -; v_call: TRBV28; clone_size: -; cdr3_nt: TGTGCCATCCTACGGCGGGGCGCGGAAAAACTGTTTTTT; cdr3_aa: CAILRRGAEKLFF
j_call: TRBJ1-5; d_call: -; v_call: TRBV15; clone_size: -; cdr3_nt: TGTGCCACCAGCAGAGGAATGCAGGGCGGTCAGCCCCAGCATTTT; cdr3_aa: CATSRGMQGGQPQHF
j_call: TRBJ2-1; d_call: -; v_call: TRBV5-1; clone_size: once; cdr3_nt: TGCGCCAGCACATTGAGTACAGGTACCTACAATGAGCAGTTCTTC; cdr3_aa: CASTLSTGTYNEQFF
j_call: TRBJ2-7; d_call: TRBD1; v_call: TRBV6-5; clone_size: -; cdr3_nt: TGTGCCAGCAGGGGGGGGACAGGGTCCTACGAGCAGTACTTC; cdr3_aa: CASRGGTGSYEQYF
j_call: TRBJ1-5; d_call: -; v_call: TRBV24-1; clone_size: -; cdr3_nt: TGTGCCACCAGTGAAGGGGGAGGGAGCAATCAGCCCCAGCATTTT; cdr3_aa: CATSEGGGSNQPQHF
j_call: TRBJ1-5; d_call: -; v_call: TRBV7-2; clone_size: -; cdr3_nt: TGTGCCAGCAGCTTAGCGTCGGTGTCATTCCAGCCCCAGCATTTT; cdr3_aa: CASSLASVSFQPQHF
j_call: TRBJ1-4; d_call: TRBD1; v_call: TRBV19; clone_size: once; cdr3_nt: TGTGCCAGTAGTACGGACAGGGGGCGTGAAAAACTGTTTTTT; cdr3_aa: CASSTDRGREKLFF
j_call: TRBJ1-4; d_call: TRBD1; v_call: TRBV27; clone_size: once; cdr3_nt: TGTGCCAGCAGTCGGACAGGGGGTTGGGAAAAACTGTTTTTT; cdr3_aa: CASSRTGGWEKLFF
j_call: TRBJ1-1; d_call: TRBD1; v_call: TRBV27; clone_size: -; cdr3_nt: TGTGCCAGCACTCCTCTGGGACAGGGGAACACTGAAGCTTTCTTT; cdr3_aa: CASTPLGQGNTEAFF
j_call: TRBJ1-6; d_call: TRBD1; v_call: TRBV5-6; clone_size: -; cdr3_nt: TGTGCCAGCAGCTCCGGGACAGGACTTTATAATTCACCCCTCCACTTT; cdr3_aa: CASSSGTGLYNSPLHF
j_call: TRBJ1-3; d_call: -; v_call: TRBV5-6; clone_size: -; cdr3_nt: TGTGCCAGCAGCTTGGTTGGGGGGACCAGCTCTGGAAACACCATATATTTT; cdr3_aa: CASSLVGGTSSGNTIYF